This T cell receptor beta chain was sequenced in a study of regulatory dendritic cells for organ transplantation. The assay was immunoSEQ multiplex PCR, and TCRdb's table has in-frame clones only and misses some. The table has approximately 12,000 clones, approximately 79% seen once; the top ten hold more than 1%. Sorted T cells were CFSE-labeled and cultured less than 6 days with allogeneic regulatory or mature dendritic cells at 1:10. This clone was seen a handful of times. What it recognizes is unknown. There are 17 residues in the CDR3. Unmatched junction bases numbered 8, after V lost 1 base and J lost 2 bases. The V gene's germline CDR1 is SGHRS and CDR2 YFSETQ.

This rearrangement joins TRBV5-1 to TRBJ1-1; 10 bases are a match to TRBD1. Sequencing was done on a sample of naive CD8+ T cells from blood cultured with regulatory dendritic cells. As to subset: CD45RA+ naive T cells. The TCR comes from a human donor in good health. The CDR3 region is CASSLPLVTGGNTEAFF. As DNA, the CDR3 is TGCGCCAGCAGCTTGCCCCTCGTGACAGGGGGCAACACTGAAGCTTTCTTT.